This T cell receptor (beta chain) was retrieved from a study of control samples from healthy donors and cancer patients. The table came from immunoSEQ multiplex PCR; TCRdb's copy has only in-frame clones and leaves some out. Of just under 100,000 clones in the sample, roughly 93% were seen once. Germline CDR1 GTSNPN, CDR2 SVGIG (reference sequence). The CDR3 runs to 14 residues. Trimming left V 6 bases short and J 4 bases short, with 18 bases between. This clone was observed a single time. The receptor was derived from a man between 18 and 29 years old in good health. The sample was blood. The chain recombines TRBV30 with TRBJ1-1; a weak D match, TRBD1 (6 bases). CDR3 nucleotide sequence: TGTGCCTGCCACCCGGGGGGCGCGGTCACTGAAGCTTTCTTT. Protein: CACHPGGAVTEAFF. The complete variable domain, with remaining parts taken from reference TRBV30 and TRBJ1-1, reads SQTIHQWPATLVQPVGSPLSLECTVEGTSNPNLYWYRQAAGRGLQLLFYSVGIGQISSEVPQNLSASRPQDRQFILSSKKLLLSDSGFYLCACHPGGAVTEAFFGQGTRLTVV.